This T cell receptor beta chain was identified in a study of regulatory T cells in long-lasting Graves disease. Study-level results: Persistent patients shared more public clonotypes (roughly 2,800) than new patients (approximately 970). Persistent disease was characterized by preferential usage of TRBV28, TRBJ1-2 and TRBJ2-5.

Germline CDR1 reads SNHLY; CDR2 reads FYNNEI. Trimming removed 1 base at V and 7 bases at J, with 13 bases between. The CDR3 runs 15 residues. According to the study, TCR beta libraries were built with iRepertoire HTBI primers and CDR3-region Arm-PCR. TCRdb re-analysed the multiplex PCR reads in MiXCR, keeping a single row per CDR3 protein. The sample includes about 420,000 distinct CDR3 sequences, around 22% of them seen just once. This clonotype was recorded many times. Its target is unknown. Indicated time point: persistent/refractory GD, antithyroid drugs over 5 years with positive TRAb. PBMC-extracted RNA yielded the TCR library. Patients hailed from an endocrinology department in Xi'an, China.

The rearrangement links TRBV2 to TRBJ1-4; D gene ambiguous. Here the sequenced sample was peripheral blood mononuclear cells (PBMCs), taken when the disease was refractory, from a patient treated with antithyroid drugs. The TCR comes from a female donor with Graves disease. DNA for the CDR3: TGTGCCAGCAGTGAAGTTGGAGGTCTGAGTGAAAAACTGTTTTTT. Protein product: CASSEVGGLSEKLFF.